The entry below gives a single TCR beta chain sequence along with its context. CDR1 is SNHLY, CDR2 FYNNEI, per germline. The CDR3 sequence is 14 residues long. The V end lost 6 bases, the J end lost 2 bases, and 12 bases lay between the germline ends. This record comes from a study of OX40 agonist ivuxolimab in advanced cancers. Looking at the study overall: Ivuxolimab is a fully human IgG2 antibody that activates OX40 (CD134).

Sequenced by immunoSEQ multiplex PCR; TCRdb stores in-frame clones only, minus some. The repertoire consists of about 62,000 clones, with 85% occurring once and the leading ten covering over 3.5%. The receptor was isolated from an adult with an advanced solid tumor such as melanoma, head and neck, liver or kidney cancer. Sample: CD4+ or CD8+ T cells sorted from blood, taken in a trial of the OX40 agonist ivuxolimab. V is TRBV2 and J is TRBJ2-3, with D hard to call. The CDR3 reads CASRKVGITDTQYF. As DNA, the CDR3 is TGTGCCAGCAGGAAGGTGGGGATCACAGATACGCAGTATTTT.